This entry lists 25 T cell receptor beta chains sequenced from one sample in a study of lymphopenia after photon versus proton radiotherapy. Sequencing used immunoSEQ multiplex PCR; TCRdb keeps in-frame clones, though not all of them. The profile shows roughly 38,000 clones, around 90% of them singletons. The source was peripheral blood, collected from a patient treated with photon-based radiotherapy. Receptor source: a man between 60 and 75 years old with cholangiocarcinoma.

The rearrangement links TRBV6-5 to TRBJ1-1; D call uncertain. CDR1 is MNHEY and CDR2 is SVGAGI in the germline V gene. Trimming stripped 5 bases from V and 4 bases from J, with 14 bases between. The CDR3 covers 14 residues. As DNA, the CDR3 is TGTGCCAGCAGTCGCCCGGACTCGCGCACTGAAGCTTTCTTT. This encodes CASSRPDSRTEAFF.

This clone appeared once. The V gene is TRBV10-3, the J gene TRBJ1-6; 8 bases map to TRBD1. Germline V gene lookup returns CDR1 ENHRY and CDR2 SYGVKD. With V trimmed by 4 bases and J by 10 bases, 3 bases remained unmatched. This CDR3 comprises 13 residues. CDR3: CAISGTGSSPLHF. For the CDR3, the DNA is TGTGCCATCAGTGGGACAGGGTCCTCACCCCTCCACTTT.

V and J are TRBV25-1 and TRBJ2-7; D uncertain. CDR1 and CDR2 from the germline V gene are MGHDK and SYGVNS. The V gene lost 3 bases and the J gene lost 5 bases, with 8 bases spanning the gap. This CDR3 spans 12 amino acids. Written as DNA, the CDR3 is TGTGCCAGCAGTGAGGAACATCACGAGCAGTACTTC. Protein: CASSEEHHEQYF.

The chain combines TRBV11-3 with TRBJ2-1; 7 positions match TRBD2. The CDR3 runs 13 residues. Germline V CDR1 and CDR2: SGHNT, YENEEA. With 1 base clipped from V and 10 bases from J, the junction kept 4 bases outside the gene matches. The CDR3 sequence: CASSLAGGAEQFF. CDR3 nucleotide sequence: TGTGCCAGCAGCTTAGCGGGAGGCGCGGAGCAGTTCTTC.

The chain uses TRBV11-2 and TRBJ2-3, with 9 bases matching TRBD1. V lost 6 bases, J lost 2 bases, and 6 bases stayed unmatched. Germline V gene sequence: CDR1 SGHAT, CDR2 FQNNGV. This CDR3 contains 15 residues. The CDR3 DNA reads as TGTGCCAGCAGTGGGACAGGGCCATCCACAGATACGCAGTATTTT. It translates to CASSGTGPSTDTQYF.

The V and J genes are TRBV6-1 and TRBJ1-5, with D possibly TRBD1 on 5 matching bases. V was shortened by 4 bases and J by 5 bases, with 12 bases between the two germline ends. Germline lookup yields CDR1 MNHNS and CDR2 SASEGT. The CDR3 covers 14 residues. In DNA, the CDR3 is TGTGCCAGCAGTGGGACCCCGGGGGATCAGCCCCAGCATTTT. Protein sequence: CASSGTPGDQPQHF.

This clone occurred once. For the CDR3, the DNA is TGTGCCAGCAGACCTCTCTCTGGGGCCAACGTCCTGACTTTC. Its translation is CASRPLSGANVLTF. The V gene is TRBV6-5, the J gene TRBJ2-6; no definite D call. The CDR3 runs to 14 residues. Germline CDR1 and CDR2: MNHEY and SVGAGI. The V gene lost 6 bases and the J gene lost 0 bases, with 6 bases spanning the gap.

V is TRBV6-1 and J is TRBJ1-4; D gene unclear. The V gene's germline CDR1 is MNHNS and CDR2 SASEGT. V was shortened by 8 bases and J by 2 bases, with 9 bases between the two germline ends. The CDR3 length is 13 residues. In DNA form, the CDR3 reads TGTGCCAGCCAAATGGGGACTAATGAAAAACTGTTTTTT. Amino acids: CASQMGTNEKLFF.

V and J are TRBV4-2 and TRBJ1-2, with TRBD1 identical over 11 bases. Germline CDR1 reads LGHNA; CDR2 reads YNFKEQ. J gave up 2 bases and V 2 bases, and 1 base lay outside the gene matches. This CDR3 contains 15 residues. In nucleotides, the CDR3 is TGTGCCAGCAGCCAAAGGGACAGGGGGAACTATGGCTACACCTTC. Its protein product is CASSQRDRGNYGYTF.

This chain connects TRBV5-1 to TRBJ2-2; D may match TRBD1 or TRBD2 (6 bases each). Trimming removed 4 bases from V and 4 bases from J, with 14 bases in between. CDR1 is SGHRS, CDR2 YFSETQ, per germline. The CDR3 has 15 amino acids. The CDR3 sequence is CASSPEGDTTGELFF. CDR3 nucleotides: TGCGCCAGCAGCCCGGAGGGGGACACCACCGGGGAGCTGTTTTTT.

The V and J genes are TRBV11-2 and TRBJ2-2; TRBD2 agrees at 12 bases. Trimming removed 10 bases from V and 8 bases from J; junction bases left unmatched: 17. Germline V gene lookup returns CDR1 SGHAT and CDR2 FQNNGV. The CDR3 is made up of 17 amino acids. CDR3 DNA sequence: TGTGCCACCGACACGAGGACTAGCGGGAACATACAGGGGGAGCTGTTTTTT. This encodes CATDTRTSGNIQGELFF.

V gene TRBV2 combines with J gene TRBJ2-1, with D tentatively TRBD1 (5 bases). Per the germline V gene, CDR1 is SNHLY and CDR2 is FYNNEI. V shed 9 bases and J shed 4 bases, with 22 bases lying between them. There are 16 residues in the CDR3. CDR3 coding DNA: TGTGCCAGAGGCCGGGTTGAACCAGGGAAGTACAATGAGCAGTTCTTC. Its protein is CARGRVEPGKYNEQFF. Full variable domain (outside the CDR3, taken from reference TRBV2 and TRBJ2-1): EPEVTQTPSHQVTQMGQEVILRCVPISNHLYFYWYRQILGQKVEFLVSFYNNEISEKSEIFDDQFSVERPDGSNFTLKIRSTKLEDSAMYFCARGRVEPGKYNEQFFGPGTRLTVL.

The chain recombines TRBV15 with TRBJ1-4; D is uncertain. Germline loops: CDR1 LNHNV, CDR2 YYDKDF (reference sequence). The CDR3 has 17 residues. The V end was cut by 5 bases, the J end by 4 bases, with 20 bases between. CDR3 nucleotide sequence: TGTGCCACCAGCCAGAGCCGGGCCCCCAAGATTAATGAAAAACTGTTTTTT. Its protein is CATSQSRAPKINEKLFF. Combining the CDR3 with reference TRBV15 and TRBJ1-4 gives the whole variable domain DAMVIQNPRYQVTQFGKPVTLSCSQTLNHNVMYWYQQKSSQAPKLLFHYYDKDFNNEADTPDNFQSRRPNTSFCFLDIRSPGLGDTAMYLCATSQSRAPKINEKLFFGSGTQLSVL.

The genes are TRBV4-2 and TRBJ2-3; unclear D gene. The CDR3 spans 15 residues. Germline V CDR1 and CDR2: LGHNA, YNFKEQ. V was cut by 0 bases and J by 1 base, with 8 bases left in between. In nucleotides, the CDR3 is TGTGCCAGCAGCCAAGACTTCGGAGGCACAGATACGCAGTATTTT. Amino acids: CASSQDFGGTDTQYF.

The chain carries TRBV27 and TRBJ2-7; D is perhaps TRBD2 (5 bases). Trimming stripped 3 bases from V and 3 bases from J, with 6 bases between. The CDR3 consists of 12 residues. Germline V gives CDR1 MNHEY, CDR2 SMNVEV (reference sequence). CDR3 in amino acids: CASSFRGYEQYF. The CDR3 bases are TGTGCCAGCAGTTTTCGGGGCTACGAGCAGTACTTC.

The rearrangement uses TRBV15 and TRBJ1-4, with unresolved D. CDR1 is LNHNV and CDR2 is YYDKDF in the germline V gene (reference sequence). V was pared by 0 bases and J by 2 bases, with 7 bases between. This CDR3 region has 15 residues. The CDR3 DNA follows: TGTGCCACCAGCAGAGACGTACAGACTAATGAAAAACTGTTTTTT. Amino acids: CATSRDVQTNEKLFF.

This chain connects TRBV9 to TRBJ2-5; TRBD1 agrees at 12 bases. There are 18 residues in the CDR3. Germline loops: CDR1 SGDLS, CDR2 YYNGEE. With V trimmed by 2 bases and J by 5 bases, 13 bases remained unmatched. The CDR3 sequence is CASSVQPNSGTGGETQYF. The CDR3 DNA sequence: TGTGCCAGCAGCGTTCAGCCAAACTCCGGGACAGGGGGCGAGACCCAGTACTTC. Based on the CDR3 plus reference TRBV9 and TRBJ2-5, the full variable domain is DSGVTQTPKHLITATGQRVTLRCSPRSGDLSVYWYQQSLDQGLQFLIQYYNGEERAKGNILERFSAQQFPDLHSELNLSSLELGDSALYFCASSVQPNSGTGGETQYFGPGTRLLVL.

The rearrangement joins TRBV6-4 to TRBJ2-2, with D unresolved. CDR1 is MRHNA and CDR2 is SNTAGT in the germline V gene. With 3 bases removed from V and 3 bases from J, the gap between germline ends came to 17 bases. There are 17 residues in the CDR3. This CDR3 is CASSEIPQIIYTGELFF. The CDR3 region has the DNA TGTGCCAGCAGTGAAATCCCTCAGATTATTTACACCGGGGAGCTGTTTTTT.

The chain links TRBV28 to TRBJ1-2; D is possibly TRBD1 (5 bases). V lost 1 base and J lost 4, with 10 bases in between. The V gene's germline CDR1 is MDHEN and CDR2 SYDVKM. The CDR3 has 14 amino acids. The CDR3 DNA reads TGTGCCAGCAGTTTATCACAGGAGGGCTATGGCTACACCTTC. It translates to CASSLSQEGYGYTF.

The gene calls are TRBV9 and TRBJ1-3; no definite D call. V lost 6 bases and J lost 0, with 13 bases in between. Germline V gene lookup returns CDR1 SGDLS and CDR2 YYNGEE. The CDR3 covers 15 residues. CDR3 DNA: TGTGCCAGCACCCCCGGCGGCTACTCTGGAAACACCATATATTTT. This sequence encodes CASTPGGYSGNTIYF.

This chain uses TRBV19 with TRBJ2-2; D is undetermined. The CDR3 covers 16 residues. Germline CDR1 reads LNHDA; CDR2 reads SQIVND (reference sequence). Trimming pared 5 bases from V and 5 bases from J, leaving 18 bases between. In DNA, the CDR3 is TGTGCCAGTAGTGTTCCCCCGGGCCGTTTGACCGGGGAGCTGTTTTTT. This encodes CASSVPPGRLTGELFF.

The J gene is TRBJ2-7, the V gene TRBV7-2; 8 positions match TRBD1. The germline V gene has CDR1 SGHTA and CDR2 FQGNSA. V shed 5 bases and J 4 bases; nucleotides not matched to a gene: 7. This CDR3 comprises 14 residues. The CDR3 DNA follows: TGTGCCAGCAGCCTCGATCAGGGGGCGTACGAGCAGTACTTC. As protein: CASSLDQGAYEQYF.

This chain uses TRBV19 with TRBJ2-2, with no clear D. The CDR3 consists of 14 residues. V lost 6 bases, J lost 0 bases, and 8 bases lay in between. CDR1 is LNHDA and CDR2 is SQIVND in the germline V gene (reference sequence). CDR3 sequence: CASSPDTNTGELFF. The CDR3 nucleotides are TGTGCCAGTAGCCCGGATACGAACACCGGGGAGCTGTTTTTT. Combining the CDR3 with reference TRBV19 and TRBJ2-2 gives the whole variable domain DGGITQSPKYLFRKEGQNVTLSCEQNLNHDAMYWYRQDPGQGLRLIYYSQIVNDFQKGDIAEGYSVSREKKESFPLTVTSAQKNPTAFYLCASSPDTNTGELFFGEGSRLTVL.

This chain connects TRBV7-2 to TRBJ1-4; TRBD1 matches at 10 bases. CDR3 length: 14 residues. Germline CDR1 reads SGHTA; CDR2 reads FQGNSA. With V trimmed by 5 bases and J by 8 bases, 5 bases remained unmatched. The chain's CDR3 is CASSPRTGGEKLFF. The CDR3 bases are TGTGCCAGCAGCCCGCGGACAGGGGGGGAAAAACTGTTTTTT.

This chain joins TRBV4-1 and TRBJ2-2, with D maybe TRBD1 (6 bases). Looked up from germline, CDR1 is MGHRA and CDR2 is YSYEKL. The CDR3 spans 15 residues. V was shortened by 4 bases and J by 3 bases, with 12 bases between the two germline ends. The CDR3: CASSLGPGDTGELFF. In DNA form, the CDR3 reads TGCGCCAGCAGCCTTGGACCAGGGGACACCGGGGAGCTGTTTTTT.